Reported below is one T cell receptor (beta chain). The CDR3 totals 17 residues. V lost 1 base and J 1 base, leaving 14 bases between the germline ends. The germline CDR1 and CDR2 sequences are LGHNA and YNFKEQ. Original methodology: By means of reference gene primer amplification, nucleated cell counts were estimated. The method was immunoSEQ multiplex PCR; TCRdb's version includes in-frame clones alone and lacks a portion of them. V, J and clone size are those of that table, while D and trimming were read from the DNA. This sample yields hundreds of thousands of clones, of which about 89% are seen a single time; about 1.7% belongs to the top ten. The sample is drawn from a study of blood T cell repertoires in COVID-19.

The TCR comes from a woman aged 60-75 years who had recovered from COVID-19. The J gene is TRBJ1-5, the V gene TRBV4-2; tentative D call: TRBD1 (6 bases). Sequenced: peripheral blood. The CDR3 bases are TGTGCCAGCAGCCAAGTGGGGGACATACCCAGCAATCAGCCCCAGCATTTT. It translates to CASSQVGDIPSNQPQHF.